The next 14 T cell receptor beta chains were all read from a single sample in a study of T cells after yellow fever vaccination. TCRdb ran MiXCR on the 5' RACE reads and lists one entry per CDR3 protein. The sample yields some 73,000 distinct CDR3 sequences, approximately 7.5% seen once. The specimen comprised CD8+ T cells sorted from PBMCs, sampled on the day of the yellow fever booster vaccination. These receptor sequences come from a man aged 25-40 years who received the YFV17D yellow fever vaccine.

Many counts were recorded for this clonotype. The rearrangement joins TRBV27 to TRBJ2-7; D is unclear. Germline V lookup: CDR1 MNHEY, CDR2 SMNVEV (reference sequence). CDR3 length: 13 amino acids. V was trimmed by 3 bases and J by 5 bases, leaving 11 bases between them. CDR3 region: CASSLSHRNEQYF. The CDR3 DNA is TGTGCCAGCAGTTTGTCACATAGGAACGAGCAGTACTTC.

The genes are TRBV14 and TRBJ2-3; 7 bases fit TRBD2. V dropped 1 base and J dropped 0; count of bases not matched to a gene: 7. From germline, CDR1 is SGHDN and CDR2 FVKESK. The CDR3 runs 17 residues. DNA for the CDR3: TGTGCCAGCAGCCAAGCCCGCGGGAGCTATAGCACAGATACGCAGTATTTT. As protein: CASSQARGSYSTDTQYF.

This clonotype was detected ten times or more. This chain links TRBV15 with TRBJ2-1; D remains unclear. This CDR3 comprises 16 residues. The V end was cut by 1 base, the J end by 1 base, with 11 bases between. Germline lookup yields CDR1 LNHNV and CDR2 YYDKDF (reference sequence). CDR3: CATSRGSARSYNEQFF. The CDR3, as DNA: TGTGCCACCAGCAGAGGAAGCGCTCGGTCCTACAATGAGCAGTTCTTC.

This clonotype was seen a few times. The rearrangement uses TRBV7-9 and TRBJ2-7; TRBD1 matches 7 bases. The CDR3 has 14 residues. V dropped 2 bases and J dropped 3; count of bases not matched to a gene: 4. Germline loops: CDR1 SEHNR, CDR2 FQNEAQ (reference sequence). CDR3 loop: CASSLRQGLYEQYF. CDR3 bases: TGTGCCAGCAGCTTAAGACAGGGTCTCTACGAGCAGTACTTC.

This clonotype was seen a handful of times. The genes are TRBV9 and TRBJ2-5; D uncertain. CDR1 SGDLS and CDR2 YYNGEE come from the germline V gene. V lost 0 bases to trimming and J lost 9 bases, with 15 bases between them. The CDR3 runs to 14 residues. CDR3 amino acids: CASSVARSPGPQYF. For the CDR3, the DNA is TGTGCCAGCAGCGTAGCCAGATCTCCAGGCCCCCAGTACTTC.

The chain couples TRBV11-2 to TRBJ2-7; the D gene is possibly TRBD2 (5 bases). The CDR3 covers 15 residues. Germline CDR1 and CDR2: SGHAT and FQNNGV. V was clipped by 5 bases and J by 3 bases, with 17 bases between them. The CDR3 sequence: CASSLDSSGFYEQYF. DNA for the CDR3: TGTGCCAGCAGCCTTGATTCTTCGGGGTTCTACGAGCAGTACTTC.

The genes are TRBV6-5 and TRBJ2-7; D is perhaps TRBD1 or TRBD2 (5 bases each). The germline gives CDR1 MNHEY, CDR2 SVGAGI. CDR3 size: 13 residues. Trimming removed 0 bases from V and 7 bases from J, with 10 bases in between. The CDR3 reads CASSYSGLAEQYF. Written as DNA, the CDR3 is TGTGCCAGCAGTTACTCGGGGCTAGCAGAGCAGTACTTC.

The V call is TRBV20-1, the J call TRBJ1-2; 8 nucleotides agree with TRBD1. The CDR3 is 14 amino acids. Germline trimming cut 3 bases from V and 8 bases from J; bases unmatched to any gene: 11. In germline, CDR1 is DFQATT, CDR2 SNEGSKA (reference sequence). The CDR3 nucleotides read TGCAGTGCTAGGGACGGGGCAGGGGGCGGCGGCTACACCTTC. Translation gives CSARDGAGGGGYTF.

The CDR3 here is CASSLGGGRNEQFF. For the CDR3, the DNA is TGTGCCAGCAGTTTGGGGGGAGGAAGAAATGAGCAGTTCTTC. V usage is TRBV12-3 or TRBV12-4 and J usage is TRBJ2-1; maybe TRBD2 (6 bases). The CDR3 length is 14 residues. Deletions cut 3 bases from V and 7 bases from J, with 13 bases between.

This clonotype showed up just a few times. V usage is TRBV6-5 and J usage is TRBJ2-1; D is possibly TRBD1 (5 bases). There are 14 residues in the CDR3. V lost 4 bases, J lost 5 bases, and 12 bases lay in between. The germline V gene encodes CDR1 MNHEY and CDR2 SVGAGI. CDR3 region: CASSLSTVNNEQFF. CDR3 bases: TGTGCCAGCAGTTTGTCGACAGTAAACAATGAGCAGTTCTTC.

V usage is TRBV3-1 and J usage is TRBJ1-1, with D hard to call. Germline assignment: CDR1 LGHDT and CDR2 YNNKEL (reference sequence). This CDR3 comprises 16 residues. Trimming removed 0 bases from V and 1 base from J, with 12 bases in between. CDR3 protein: CASSQDRERENTEAFF. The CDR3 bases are TGTGCCAGCAGCCAAGATCGGGAAAGAGAGAACACTGAAGCTTTCTTT.

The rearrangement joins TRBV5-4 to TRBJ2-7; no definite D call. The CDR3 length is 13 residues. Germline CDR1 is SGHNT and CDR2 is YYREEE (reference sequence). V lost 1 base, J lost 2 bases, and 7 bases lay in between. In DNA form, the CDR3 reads TGTGCCAGCAGCTTGTTTAGCACCTACGAGCAGTACTTC. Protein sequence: CASSLFSTYEQYF.

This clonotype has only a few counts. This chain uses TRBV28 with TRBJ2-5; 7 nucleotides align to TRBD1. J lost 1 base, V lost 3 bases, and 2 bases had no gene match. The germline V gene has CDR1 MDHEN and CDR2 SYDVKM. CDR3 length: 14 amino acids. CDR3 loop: CASSFRDSQETQYF. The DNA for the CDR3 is TGTGCCAGCAGTTTCCGGGACAGCCAAGAGACCCAGTACTTC.

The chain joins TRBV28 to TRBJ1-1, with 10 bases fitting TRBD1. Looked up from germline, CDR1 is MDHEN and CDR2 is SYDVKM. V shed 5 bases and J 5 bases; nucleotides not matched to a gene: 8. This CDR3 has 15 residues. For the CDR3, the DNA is TGTGCCAGCAGTCCTGACAGGGGGCGAGGAACTGAAGCTTTCTTT. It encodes CASSPDRGRGTEAFF.